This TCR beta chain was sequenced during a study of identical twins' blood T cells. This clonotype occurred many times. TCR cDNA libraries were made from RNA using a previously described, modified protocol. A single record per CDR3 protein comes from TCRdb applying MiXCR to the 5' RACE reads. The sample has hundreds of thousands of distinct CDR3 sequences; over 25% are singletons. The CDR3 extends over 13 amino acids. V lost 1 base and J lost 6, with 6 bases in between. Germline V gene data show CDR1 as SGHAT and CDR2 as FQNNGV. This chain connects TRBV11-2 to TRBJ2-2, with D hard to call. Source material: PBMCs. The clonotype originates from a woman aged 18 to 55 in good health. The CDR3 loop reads CASSLGPAGELFF. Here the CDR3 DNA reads TGTGCCAGCAGCTTAGGCCCGGCCGGGGAGCTGTTTTTT.